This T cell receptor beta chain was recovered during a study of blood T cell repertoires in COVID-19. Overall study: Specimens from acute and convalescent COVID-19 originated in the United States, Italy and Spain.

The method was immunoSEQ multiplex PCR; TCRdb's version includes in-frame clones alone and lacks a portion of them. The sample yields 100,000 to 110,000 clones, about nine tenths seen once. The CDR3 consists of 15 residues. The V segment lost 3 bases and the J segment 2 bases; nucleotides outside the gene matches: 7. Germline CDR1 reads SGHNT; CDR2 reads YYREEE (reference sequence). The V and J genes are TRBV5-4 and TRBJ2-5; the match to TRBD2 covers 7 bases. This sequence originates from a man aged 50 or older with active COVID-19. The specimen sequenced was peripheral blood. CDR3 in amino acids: CASSYRLAGQETQYF. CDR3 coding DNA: TGTGCCAGCAGCTACAGACTAGCTGGACAAGAGACCCAGTACTTC.